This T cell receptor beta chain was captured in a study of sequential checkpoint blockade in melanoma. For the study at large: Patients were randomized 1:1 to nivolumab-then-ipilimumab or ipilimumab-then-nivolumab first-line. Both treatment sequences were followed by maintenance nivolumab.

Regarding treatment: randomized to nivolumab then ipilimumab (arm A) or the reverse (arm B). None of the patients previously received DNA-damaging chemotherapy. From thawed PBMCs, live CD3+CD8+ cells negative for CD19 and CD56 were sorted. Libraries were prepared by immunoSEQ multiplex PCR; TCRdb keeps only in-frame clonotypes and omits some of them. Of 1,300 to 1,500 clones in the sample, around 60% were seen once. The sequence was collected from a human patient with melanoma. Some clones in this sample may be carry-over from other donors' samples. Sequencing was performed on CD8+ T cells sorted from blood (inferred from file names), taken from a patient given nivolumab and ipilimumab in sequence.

The CDR3 DNA sequence: TGCGCCAGCAGCTTAAACCCCCAGAAATCCTACGAGCAGTACTTC. Protein product: CASSLNPQKSYEQYF. This sequence joins TRBV5-1 and TRBJ2-7; no reliable D call. Trimming removed 2 bases from V and 1 base from J, with 13 bases in between. Germline V CDR1 and CDR2: SGHRS, YFSETQ. The CDR3 length is 15 residues. Drawing the rest from reference TRBV5-1 and TRBJ2-7, the complete variable domain is KAGVTQTPRYLIKTRGQQVTLSCSPISGHRSVSWYQQTPGQGLQFLFEYFSETQRNKGNFPGRFSGRQFSNSRSEMNVSTLELGDSALYLCASSLNPQKSYEQYFGPGTRLTVT.